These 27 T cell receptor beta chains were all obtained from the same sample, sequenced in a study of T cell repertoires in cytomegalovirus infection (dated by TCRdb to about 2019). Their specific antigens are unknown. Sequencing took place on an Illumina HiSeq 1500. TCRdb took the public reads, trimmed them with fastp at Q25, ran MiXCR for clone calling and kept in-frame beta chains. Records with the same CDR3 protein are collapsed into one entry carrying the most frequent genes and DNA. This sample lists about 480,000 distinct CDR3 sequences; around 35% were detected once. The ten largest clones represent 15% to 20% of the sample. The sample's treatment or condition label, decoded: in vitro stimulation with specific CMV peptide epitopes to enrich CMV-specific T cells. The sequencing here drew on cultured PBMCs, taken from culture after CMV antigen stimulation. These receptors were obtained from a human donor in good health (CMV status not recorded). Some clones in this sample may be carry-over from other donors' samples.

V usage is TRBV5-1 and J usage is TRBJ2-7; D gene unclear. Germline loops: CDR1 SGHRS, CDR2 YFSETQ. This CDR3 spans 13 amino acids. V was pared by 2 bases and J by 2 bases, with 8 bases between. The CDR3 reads CASSFGPAYEQYV. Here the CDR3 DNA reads TGCGCCAGCAGCTTTGGGCCGGCCTACGAGCAGTACGTC.

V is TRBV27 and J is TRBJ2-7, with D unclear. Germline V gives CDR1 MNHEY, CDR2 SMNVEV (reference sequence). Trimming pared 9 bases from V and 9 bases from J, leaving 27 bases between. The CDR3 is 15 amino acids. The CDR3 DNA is TGTGCCAGTCGCCCGCAGGTGACGACCCTACGAGGGCAGTACTTC. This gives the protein CASRPQVTTLRGQYF.

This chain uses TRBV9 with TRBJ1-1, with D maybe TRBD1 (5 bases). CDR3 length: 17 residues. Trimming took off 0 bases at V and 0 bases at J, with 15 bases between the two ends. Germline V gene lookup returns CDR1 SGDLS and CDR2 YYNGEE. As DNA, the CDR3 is TGTGCCAGCAGCGTAGAAGCAGGGCTTAGCATGAACACTGAAGCTTTCTTT. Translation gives CASSVEAGLSMNTEAFF.

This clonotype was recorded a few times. The CDR3 DNA reads as TGTGCCAGCAGTTCCGGGGCAACCACCGGGGAGCTGTTTTTT. Translating gives CASSSGATTGELFF. The rearrangement uses TRBV12-3 or TRBV12-4 and TRBJ2-2, with D perhaps being TRBD1 or TRBD2 (5 bases each). The CDR3 consists of 14 residues. With 4 bases removed from V and 4 bases from J, the gap between germline ends came to 10 bases.

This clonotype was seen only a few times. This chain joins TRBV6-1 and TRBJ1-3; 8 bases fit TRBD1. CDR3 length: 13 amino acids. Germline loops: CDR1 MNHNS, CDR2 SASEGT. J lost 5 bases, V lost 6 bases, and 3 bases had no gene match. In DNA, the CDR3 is TGTGCCAGCAGGGGGGACAGGAGAAACACCATATATTTT. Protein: CASRGDRRNTIYF.

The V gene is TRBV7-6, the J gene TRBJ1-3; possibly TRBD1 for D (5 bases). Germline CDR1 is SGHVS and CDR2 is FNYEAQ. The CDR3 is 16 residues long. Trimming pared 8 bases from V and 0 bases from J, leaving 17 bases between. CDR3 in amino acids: CASGDRGAASGNTIYF. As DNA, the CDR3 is TGTGCCAGCGGGGACCGCGGTGCCGCCTCTGGAAACACCATATATTTT.

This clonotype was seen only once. CDR3 DNA sequence: TGTGCCAGCAGTCCCCTAGCGGGAGGGAGGTCGGCGCAGTATTTT. Translation: CASSPLAGGRSAQYF. The chain has TRBV12-3 or TRBV12-4 and TRBJ2-3, with 12 nucleotides matching TRBD2. V dropped 5 bases and J dropped 10; count of bases not matched to a gene: 10. There are 15 residues in the CDR3.

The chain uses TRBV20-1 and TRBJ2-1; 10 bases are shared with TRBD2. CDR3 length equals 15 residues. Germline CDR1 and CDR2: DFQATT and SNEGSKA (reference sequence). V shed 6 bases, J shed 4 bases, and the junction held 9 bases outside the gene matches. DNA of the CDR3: TGCAGTGCACAACCGGGACTAGCGAGTTACAATGAGCAGTTCTTC. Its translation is CSAQPGLASYNEQFF.

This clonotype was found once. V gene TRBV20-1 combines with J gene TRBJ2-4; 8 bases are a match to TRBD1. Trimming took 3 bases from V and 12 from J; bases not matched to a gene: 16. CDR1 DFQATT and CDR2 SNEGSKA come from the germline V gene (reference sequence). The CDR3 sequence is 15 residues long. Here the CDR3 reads CSARETGVRLNAQYF. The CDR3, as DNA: TGCAGTGCTAGGGAGACAGGGGTGCGTTTAAACGCTCAGTACTTC.

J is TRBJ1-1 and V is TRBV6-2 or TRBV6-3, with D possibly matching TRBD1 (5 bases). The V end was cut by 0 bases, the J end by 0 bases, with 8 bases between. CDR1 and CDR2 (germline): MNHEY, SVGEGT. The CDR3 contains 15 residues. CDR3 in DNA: TGTGCCAGCAGTTACTCAGTGACAGTGAACACTGAAGCTTTCTTT. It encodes CASSYSVTVNTEAFF.

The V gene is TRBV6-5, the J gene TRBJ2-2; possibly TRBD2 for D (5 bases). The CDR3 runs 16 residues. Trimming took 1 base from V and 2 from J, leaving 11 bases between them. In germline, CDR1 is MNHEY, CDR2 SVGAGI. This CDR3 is CASSYWASSNTGELFF. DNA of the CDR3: TGTGCCAGCAGTTACTGGGCTAGCAGCAACACCGGGGAGCTGTTTTTT.

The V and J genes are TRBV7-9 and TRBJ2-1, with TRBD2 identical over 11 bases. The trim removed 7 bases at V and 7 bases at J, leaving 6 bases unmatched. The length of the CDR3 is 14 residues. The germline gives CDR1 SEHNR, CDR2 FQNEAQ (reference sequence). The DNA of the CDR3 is TGTGCCAGCACCACTAGCGGGAGTAGAAATGAGCAGTTCTTC. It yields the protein CASTTSGSRNEQFF.

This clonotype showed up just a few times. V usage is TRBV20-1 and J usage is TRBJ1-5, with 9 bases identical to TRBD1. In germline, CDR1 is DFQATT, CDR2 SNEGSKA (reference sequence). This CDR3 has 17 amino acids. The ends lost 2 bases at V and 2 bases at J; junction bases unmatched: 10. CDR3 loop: CSARMVQGAGGNQPQHF. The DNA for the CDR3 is TGCAGTGCTAGAATGGTACAGGGGGCCGGTGGCAATCAGCCCCAGCATTTT.

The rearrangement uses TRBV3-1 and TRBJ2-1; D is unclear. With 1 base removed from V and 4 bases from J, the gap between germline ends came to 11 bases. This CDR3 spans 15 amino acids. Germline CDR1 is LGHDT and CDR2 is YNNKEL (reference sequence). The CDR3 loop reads CASSQAGVGYNEQFF. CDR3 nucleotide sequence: TGTGCCAGCAGCCAAGCTGGAGTTGGGTACAATGAGCAGTTCTTC.

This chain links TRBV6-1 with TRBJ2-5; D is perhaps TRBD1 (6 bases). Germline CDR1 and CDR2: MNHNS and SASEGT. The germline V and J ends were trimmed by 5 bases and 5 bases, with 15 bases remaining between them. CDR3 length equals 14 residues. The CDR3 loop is CASSSGTQRETQYF. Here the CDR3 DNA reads TGTGCCAGCAGTAGTGGGACACAAAGGGAGACCCAGTACTTC.

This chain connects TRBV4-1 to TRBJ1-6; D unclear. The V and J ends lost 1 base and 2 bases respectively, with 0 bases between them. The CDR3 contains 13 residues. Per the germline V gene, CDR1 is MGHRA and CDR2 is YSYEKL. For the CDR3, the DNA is TGCGCCAGCAGCCAAGCCTATAATTCACCCCTCCACTTT. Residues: CASSQAYNSPLHF.

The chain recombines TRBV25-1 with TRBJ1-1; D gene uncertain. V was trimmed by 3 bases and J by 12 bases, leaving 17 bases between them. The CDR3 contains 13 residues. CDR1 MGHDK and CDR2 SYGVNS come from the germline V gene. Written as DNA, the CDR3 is TGTGCCAGCAGTGATTCGGGAGAAGGTTTGTCTTTCTTT. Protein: CASSDSGEGLSFF.

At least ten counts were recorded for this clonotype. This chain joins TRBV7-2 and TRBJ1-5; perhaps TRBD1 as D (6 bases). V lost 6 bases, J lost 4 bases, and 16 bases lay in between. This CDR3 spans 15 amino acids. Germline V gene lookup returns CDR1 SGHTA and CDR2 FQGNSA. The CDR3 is CASSRQQGPNQPQHF. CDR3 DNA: TGTGCCAGCAGTCGACAACAGGGCCCGAATCAGCCCCAGCATTTT.

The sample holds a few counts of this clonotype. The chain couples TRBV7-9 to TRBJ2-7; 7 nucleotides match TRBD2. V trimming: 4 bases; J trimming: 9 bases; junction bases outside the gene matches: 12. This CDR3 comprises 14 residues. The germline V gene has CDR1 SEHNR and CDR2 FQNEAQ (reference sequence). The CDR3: CASSWEGLASGQYV. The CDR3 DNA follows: TGTGCCAGCAGCTGGGAGGGGCTAGCCAGCGGGCAGTACGTC.

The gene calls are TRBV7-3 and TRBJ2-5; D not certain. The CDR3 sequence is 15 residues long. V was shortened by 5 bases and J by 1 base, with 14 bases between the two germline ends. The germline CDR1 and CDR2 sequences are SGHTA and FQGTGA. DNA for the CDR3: TGTGCCAGCAGCCCCCTCCGCGCAGCCCAAGAGACCCAGTACTTC. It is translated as CASSPLRAAQETQYF.

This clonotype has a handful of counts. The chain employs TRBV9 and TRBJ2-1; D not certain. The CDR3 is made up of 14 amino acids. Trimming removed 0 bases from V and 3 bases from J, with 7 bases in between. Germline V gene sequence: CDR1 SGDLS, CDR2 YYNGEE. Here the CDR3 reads CASSVGFNYNEQFF. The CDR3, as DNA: TGTGCCAGCAGCGTAGGCTTCAACTACAATGAGCAGTTCTTC. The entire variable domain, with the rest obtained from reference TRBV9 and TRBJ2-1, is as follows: DSGVTQTPKHLITATGQRVTLRCSPRSGDLSVYWYQQSLDQGLQFLIQYYNGEERAKGNILERFSAQQFPDLHSELNLSSLELGDSALYFCASSVGFNYNEQFFGPGTRLTVL.

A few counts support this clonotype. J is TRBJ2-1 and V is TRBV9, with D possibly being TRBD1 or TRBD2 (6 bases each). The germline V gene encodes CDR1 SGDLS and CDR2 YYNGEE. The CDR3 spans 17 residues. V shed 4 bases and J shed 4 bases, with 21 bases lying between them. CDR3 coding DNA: TGTGCCAGCAGCCCGATAGGGGGAGGCCAGGATTACAATGAGCAGTTCTTC. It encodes CASSPIGGGQDYNEQFF.

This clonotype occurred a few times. CDR3 sequence reads: CASGLVPVDRETQYF. The CDR3 DNA is TGTGCTAGTGGTTTGGTACCGGTAGATCGAGAGACCCAGTACTTC. The V call is TRBV12-5, the J call TRBJ2-5; D gene uncertain. This CDR3 has 15 amino acids. Germline V lookup: CDR1 LGHNT, CDR2 FRNRAP. Trimming removed 0 bases from V and 4 bases from J, with 12 bases in between.

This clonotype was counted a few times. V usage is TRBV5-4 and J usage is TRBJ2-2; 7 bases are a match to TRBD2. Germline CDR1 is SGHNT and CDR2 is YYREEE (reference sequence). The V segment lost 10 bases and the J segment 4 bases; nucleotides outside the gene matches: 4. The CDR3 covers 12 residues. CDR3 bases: TGTGCCGGGGGGGGAATCACCGGGGAGCTGTTTTTT. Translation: CAGGGITGELFF.

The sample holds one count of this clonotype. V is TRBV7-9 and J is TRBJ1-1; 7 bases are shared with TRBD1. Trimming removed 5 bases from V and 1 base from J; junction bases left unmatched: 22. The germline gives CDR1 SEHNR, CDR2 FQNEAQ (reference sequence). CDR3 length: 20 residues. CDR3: CASSRPGRRQGKGTNTEAFF. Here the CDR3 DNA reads TGTGCCAGCAGCCGTCCGGGGCGTAGACAGGGAAAGGGGACGAACACTGAAGCTTTCTTT.

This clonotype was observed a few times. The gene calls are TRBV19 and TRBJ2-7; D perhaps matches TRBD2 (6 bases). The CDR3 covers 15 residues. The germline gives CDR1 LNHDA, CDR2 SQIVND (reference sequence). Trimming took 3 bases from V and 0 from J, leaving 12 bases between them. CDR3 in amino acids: CASSIPRENSYEQYF. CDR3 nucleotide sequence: TGTGCCAGTAGTATCCCTCGGGAGAACTCCTACGAGCAGTACTTC. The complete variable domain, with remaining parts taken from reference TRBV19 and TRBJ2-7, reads DGGITQSPKYLFRKEGQNVTLSCEQNLNHDAMYWYRQDPGQGLRLIYYSQIVNDFQKGDIAEGYSVSREKKESFPLTVTSAQKNPTAFYLCASSIPRENSYEQYFGPGTRLTVT.

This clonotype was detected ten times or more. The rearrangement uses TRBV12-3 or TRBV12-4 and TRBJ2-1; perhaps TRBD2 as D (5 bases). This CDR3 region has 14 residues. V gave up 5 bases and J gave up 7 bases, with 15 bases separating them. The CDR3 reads CASSPNGNTNEQFF. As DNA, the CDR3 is TGTGCCAGCAGTCCCAACGGGAATACGAATGAGCAGTTCTTC.